The TCR beta chain described here comes from a study of cytomegalovirus exposure and HLA in healthy donors. Overall study context: As an earlier analysis found, some 180 million T cells yielded over 95 million unique TCR beta sequences.

Study-wide points: Both high specificity and high sensitivity reportedly marked the classifier's diagnosis of cytomegalovirus status. CMV serostatus stood as the only immune exposure information on hand.

The donors gave bone marrow, and they were healthy. Looked up from germline, CDR1 is SNHLY and CDR2 is FYNNEI. After removal of 6 bases from V and 5 bases from J, the junction contained 11 bases not matched to a gene. The CDR3 is made up of 15 amino acids. This clone turned up a few times. Its antigen is as yet unknown. Vbeta (60) and Jbeta (13) primers were used in the PCR. Libraries were prepared by immunoSEQ multiplex PCR; TCRdb keeps only in-frame clonotypes and omits some of them. The table shows about 95,000 clones, with nearly 70% occurring only once. The material sequenced was PBMCs. This clonotype was obtained from a woman aged 45-65 years in good health and CMV-seropositive. The chain employs TRBV2 and TRBJ2-5; 8 bases align to TRBD1. CDR3 sequence (DNA): TGTGCCAGCAGCAGTGGACAGGGTGAGAGGGAGACCCAGTACTTC. Protein product: CASSSGQGERETQYF.